The source of this T cell receptor beta chain is a study of T cell repertoires in cytomegalovirus infection. About the study: Indicated by public TCR beta signatures were CMV infection and matching HLA type.

This clonotype has a handful of counts. Antigen unknown. Each CDR3 protein is one row after TCRdb ran MiXCR on the reads. The data show about 180,000 distinct CDR3 sequences, approximately 18% seen once. The study's findings and limits: HLA-C-restricted CMV clonotypes gave the most frequent clonotype in two of eight donors. Cumulative frequency (of public TCR beta family members) identified carriers of CMV plus the relevant HLA.

Source material: CD8+ T cells from PBMCs. The clonotype originates from a human donor in good health (CMV status not recorded). Some clones in this sample may be carry-over from other donors' samples.

The CDR3 bases are TGTGCCAGCACCCAACCCGGGGCTGAAGCTTTCTTT. Translating gives CASTQPGAEAFF. This chain links TRBV7-9 with TRBJ1-1, with D unresolved. The CDR3 runs 12 residues. Trimming shortened V by 7 bases and J by 6 bases, and 12 bases separated the two germline ends. Germline V CDR1 and CDR2: SEHNR, FQNEAQ (reference sequence).